This is a list of T cell receptor beta chains from one sample in a study of vaccination effects on CD4 cells after COVID-19. No antigen is known for these receptors. Only in-frame clones appear in the TCRdb table, and some are missing; sequencing was by immunoSEQ multiplex PCR. The repertoire holds some 46,000 clones, with 76% as singletons. The material was CD4+ T cells from PBMCs cultured without peptide, obtained after COVID-19 vaccination. The receptors shown here come from a human donor who had a prior SARS-CoV-2 infection. CDR3s include the opening cysteine and the closing phenylalanine or tryptophan. The order of the fields is clone size, V gene, D gene, J gene, CDR3 DNA, CDR3 protein. The D gene is left open where the match is weak. Rows may omit the clone size; those that give it use once, few, many or a size class.

clone_size: NA; v_call: TRBV27; d_call: NA; j_call: TRBJ1-5; cdr3_nt: TGTGCCAGCAGTTTCGACGGTAGCAATCAGCCCCAGCATTTT; cdr3_aa: CASSFDGSNQPQHF
clone_size: once; v_call: TRBV27; d_call: NA; j_call: TRBJ2-3; cdr3_nt: TGTGCCAGCAAGACGGGTGTGCGGCCTAGCACAGATACGCAGTATTTT; cdr3_aa: CASKTGVRPSTDTQYF
clone_size: NA; v_call: TRBV12-5; d_call: TRBD1; j_call: TRBJ1-5; cdr3_nt: TGTGCTAGTGGCCTGTGGCAGGGGGCGACGGGGCAGCCCCAGCATTTT; cdr3_aa: CASGLWQGATGQPQHF
clone_size: NA; v_call: TRBV7-3; d_call: NA; j_call: TRBJ2-2; cdr3_nt: TGTGCCAGCAGCTCCCTTGGGACGCTGCAAGGAGGCGGGGAGCTGTTTTTT; cdr3_aa: CASSSLGTLQGGGELFF
clone_size: NA; v_call: TRBV7-8; d_call: NA; j_call: TRBJ2-7; cdr3_nt: TGTGCCAGCAGCCCATTGGGCTCCTACGAGCAGTACTTC; cdr3_aa: CASSPLGSYEQYF
clone_size: NA; v_call: TRBV27; d_call: NA; j_call: TRBJ2-5; cdr3_nt: TGTGCCACCCGGACGACACGAGAGACCCAGTACTTC; cdr3_aa: CATRTTRETQYF
clone_size: NA; v_call: TRBV3-1/TRBV3-2; d_call: NA; j_call: TRBJ2-5; cdr3_nt: TGTGCCAGCAGCCAAGTATTTTACACCCAAGAGACCCAGTACTTC; cdr3_aa: CASSQVFYTQETQYF
clone_size: NA; v_call: TRBV5-6; d_call: NA; j_call: TRBJ2-1; cdr3_nt: TGTGCCAGCAGCTTGTATGGAAGCGGGCGGGGTAATGAGCAGTTCTTC; cdr3_aa: CASSLYGSGRGNEQFF
clone_size: once; v_call: TRBV2; d_call: TRBD2; j_call: TRBJ2-7; cdr3_nt: TGTGCCAGCAGTGTATCGAGCGGGGGAAGCCCTCAGTACTTC; cdr3_aa: CASSVSSGGSPQYF
clone_size: few; v_call: TRBV7-3; d_call: NA; j_call: TRBJ2-7; cdr3_nt: TGTGCCAGCAGCTTCGGCGGAATCTACGAGCAGTACTTC; cdr3_aa: CASSFGGIYEQYF
clone_size: few; v_call: TRBV4-3; d_call: TRBD1; j_call: TRBJ1-6; cdr3_nt: TGCGCCAGCAGCCAACAACAGGGGCGCAATTCACCCCTCCACTTT; cdr3_aa: CASSQQQGRNSPLHF
clone_size: NA; v_call: TRBV30; d_call: NA; j_call: TRBJ1-3; cdr3_nt: TGTGCCTGGAGTCTTGAGCGCTCTGGAAACACCATATATTTT; cdr3_aa: CAWSLERSGNTIYF
clone_size: NA; v_call: TRBV27; d_call: NA; j_call: TRBJ2-5; cdr3_nt: TGTGCCACGGAGACCCAGTACTTC; cdr3_aa: CATETQYF
clone_size: NA; v_call: TRBV3-1/TRBV3-2; d_call: NA; j_call: TRBJ1-6; cdr3_nt: TGTGCCAGCAGCCACCTCTCGGATACATATAATTCACCCCTCCACTTT; cdr3_aa: CASSHLSDTYNSPLHF
clone_size: few; v_call: TRBV9; d_call: NA; j_call: TRBJ1-6; cdr3_nt: TGTGCCAGCAGCGAGGGCCTAGGCGGGGCTAATTCACCCCTCCACTTT; cdr3_aa: CASSEGLGGANSPLHF
clone_size: once; v_call: TRBV6-5; d_call: NA; j_call: TRBJ1-5; cdr3_nt: TGTGCCAGCAGTTACGGTGGCAATCAGCCCCAGCATTTT; cdr3_aa: CASSYGGNQPQHF
clone_size: NA; v_call: TRBV29-1; d_call: NA; j_call: TRBJ2-1; cdr3_nt: TGCAGCGCCCTTCACAATGAGCAGTTCTTC; cdr3_aa: CSALHNEQFF
clone_size: NA; v_call: TRBV3-1/TRBV3-2; d_call: TRBD1; j_call: TRBJ1-6; cdr3_nt: TGTGCCAGCAGCCACATAATAGGGACAGCGAGCTCCTATAATTCACCCCTCCACTTT; cdr3_aa: CASSHIIGTASSYNSPLHF
clone_size: NA; v_call: TRBV15; d_call: NA; j_call: TRBJ2-3; cdr3_nt: TGTGCCACCAGCGCCCCGCAGAGGAGTGGGACAGATACGCAGTATTTT; cdr3_aa: CATSAPQRSGTDTQYF
clone_size: NA; v_call: TRBV7-2; d_call: NA; j_call: TRBJ1-5; cdr3_nt: TGTGCCAGCAGCTTAGGGGGGTCTCAGCCCCAGCATTTT; cdr3_aa: CASSLGGSQPQHF
clone_size: NA; v_call: TRBV7-9; d_call: NA; j_call: TRBJ1-2; cdr3_nt: TGTGCCAGCAGCCCCCGGGCCAGGGACTATGGCTACACCTTC; cdr3_aa: CASSPRARDYGYTF
clone_size: once; v_call: TRBV24-1; d_call: NA; j_call: TRBJ2-3; cdr3_nt: TGTGCCACCAGTGACCCAGGGGGCGGGGGAGATACGCAGTATTTT; cdr3_aa: CATSDPGGGGDTQYF
clone_size: once; v_call: TRBV5-5; d_call: NA; j_call: TRBJ2-4; cdr3_nt: TGTGCCAGCAGCTTGGGGTCTTGGCAGGGTGACATTCAGTACTTC; cdr3_aa: CASSLGSWQGDIQYF
clone_size: NA; v_call: TRBV2; d_call: NA; j_call: TRBJ2-7; cdr3_nt: TGTGCCAGCAGTGAACAGGGACCGGTGTTGTACTTC; cdr3_aa: CASSEQGPVLYF
clone_size: few; v_call: TRBV2; d_call: TRBD2; j_call: TRBJ2-1; cdr3_nt: TGTGCCAGCAGTGGGCTAGCGGGAGTTTACAATGAGCAGTTCTTC; cdr3_aa: CASSGLAGVYNEQFF
clone_size: NA; v_call: TRBV2; d_call: TRBD2; j_call: TRBJ2-1; cdr3_nt: TGTGCCAGCAGGCCGGGACTAGCGGGAGTAATAACACGGTACAATGAGCAGTTCTTC; cdr3_aa: CASRPGLAGVITRYNEQFF
clone_size: NA; v_call: TRBV6-2/TRBV6-3; d_call: NA; j_call: TRBJ1-1; cdr3_nt: TGTGCCAGCAGTTACTTGGTCAGCCCACGTGAAGCTTTCTTT; cdr3_aa: CASSYLVSPREAFF
clone_size: NA; v_call: TRBV5-8; d_call: NA; j_call: TRBJ2-7; cdr3_nt: TGTGCCAGCAGCCTGATCTCCTACGAGCAGTACTTC; cdr3_aa: CASSLISYEQYF